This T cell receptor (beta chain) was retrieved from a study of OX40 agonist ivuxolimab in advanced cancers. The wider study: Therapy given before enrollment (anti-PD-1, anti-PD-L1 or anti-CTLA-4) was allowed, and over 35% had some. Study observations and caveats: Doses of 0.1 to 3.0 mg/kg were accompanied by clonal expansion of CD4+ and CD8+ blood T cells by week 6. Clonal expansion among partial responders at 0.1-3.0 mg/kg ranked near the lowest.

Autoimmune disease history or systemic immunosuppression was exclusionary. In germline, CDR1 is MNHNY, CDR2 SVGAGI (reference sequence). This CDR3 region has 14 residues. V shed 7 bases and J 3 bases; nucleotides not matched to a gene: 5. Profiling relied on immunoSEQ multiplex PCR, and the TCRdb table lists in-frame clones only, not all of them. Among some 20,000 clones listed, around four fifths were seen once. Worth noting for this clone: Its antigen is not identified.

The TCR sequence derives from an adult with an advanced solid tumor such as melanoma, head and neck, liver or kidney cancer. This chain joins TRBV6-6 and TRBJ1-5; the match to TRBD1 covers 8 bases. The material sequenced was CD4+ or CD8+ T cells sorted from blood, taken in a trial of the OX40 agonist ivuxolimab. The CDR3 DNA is TGTGCCAGCACCGGGACAGGCGCCAATCAGCCCCAGCATTTT. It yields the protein CASTGTGANQPQHF.